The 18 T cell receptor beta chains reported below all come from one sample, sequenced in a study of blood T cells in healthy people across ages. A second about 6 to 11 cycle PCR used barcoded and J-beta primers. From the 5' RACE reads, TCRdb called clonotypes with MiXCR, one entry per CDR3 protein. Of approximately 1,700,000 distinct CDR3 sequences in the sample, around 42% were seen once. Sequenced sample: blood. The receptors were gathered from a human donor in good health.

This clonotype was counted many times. CDR3 protein: CASSTGDEQFF. CDR3 sequence (DNA): TGTGCCAGCAGTACAGGGGATGAGCAGTTCTTC. The chain joins TRBV12-3 or TRBV12-4 to TRBJ2-1, with 7 bases fitting TRBD1. V shed 5 bases and J 8 bases; nucleotides not matched to a gene: 0. This CDR3 has 11 amino acids.

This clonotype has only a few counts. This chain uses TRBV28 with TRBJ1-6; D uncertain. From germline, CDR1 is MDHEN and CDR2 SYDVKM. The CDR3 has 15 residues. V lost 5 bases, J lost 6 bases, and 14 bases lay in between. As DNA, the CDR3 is TGTGCCAGCAGTAATCCGGCGGGTGGTAATTCACCCCTCCACTTT. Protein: CASSNPAGGNSPLHF.

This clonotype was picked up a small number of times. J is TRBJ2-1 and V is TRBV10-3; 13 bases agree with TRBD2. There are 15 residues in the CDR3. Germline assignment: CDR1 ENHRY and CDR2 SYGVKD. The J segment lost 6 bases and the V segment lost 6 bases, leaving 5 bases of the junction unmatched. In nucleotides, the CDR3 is TGTGCCATCAGCGCGACTAGCGGGGGGTCCAATGAGCAGTTCTTC. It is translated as CAISATSGGSNEQFF.

CDR3 sequence reads: CSARPPGLVLAKNIQYF. The CDR3 DNA reads TGCAGTGCTAGACCTCCGGGATTAGTTTTAGCCAAAAACATTCAGTACTTC. The rearrangement uses TRBV20-1 and TRBJ2-4, with D possibly matching TRBD2 (5 bases). Germline loops: CDR1 DFQATT, CDR2 SNEGSKA (reference sequence). This CDR3 comprises 17 residues. Between the trimmed V and J ends, which lost 2 bases and 0 bases, there was a span of 17 bases.

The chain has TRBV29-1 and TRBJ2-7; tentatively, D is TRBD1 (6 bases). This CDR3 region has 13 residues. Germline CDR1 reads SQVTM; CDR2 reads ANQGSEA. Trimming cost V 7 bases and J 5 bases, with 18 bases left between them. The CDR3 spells CSEQVNRVHEQYF. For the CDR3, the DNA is TGCAGCGAACAGGTGAACAGGGTCCACGAGCAGTACTTC.

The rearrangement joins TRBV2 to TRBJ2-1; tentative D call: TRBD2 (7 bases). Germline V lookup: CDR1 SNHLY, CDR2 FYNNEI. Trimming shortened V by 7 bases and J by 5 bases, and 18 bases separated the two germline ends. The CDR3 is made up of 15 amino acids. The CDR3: CASIWWGGNNNEQFF. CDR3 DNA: TGTGCCAGCATTTGGTGGGGGGGCAACAACAATGAGCAGTTCTTC.

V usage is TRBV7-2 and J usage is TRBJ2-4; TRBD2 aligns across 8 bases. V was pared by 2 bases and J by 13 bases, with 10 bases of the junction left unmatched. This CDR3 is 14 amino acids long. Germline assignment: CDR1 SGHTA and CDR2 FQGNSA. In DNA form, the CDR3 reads TGTGCCAGCAGCTTATCCGGGGGGGCGAGGGAGCAGTACTTC. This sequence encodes CASSLSGGAREQYF. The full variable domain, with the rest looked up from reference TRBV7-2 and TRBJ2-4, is GAGVSQSPSNKVTEKGKDVELRCDPISGHTALYWYRQSLGQGLEFLIYFQGNSAPDKSGLPSDRFSAERTGGSVSTLTIQRTQQEDSAVYLCASSLSGGAREQYFGAGTRLSVL.

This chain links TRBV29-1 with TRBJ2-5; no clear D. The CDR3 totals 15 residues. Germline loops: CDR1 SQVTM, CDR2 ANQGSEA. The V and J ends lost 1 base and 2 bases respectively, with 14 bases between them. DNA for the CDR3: TGCAGCGTTGAAGGAGCTTCGGGTCCTCAAGAGACCCAGTACTTC. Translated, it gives CSVEGASGPQETQYF.

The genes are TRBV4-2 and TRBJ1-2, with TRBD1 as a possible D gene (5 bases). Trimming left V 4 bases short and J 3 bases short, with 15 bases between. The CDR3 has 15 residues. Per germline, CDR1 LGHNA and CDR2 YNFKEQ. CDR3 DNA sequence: TGTGCCAGCAGCCTGACCAGGGAGAAGGACTATGGCTACACCTTC. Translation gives CASSLTREKDYGYTF.

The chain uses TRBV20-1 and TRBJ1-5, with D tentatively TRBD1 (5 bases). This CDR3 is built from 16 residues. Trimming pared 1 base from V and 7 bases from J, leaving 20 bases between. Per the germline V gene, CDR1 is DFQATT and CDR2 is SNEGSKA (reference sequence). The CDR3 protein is CSARVTRSQGGQPQHF. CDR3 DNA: TGCAGTGCTAGAGTCACCCGTAGCCAGGGCGGGCAGCCCCAGCATTTT.

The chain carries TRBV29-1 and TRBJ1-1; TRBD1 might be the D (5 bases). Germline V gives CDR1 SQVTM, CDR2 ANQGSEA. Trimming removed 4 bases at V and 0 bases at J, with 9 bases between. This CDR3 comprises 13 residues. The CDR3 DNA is TGCAGCGTTGGGCGGGGGATGAACACTGAAGCTTTCTTT. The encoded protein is CSVGRGMNTEAFF.

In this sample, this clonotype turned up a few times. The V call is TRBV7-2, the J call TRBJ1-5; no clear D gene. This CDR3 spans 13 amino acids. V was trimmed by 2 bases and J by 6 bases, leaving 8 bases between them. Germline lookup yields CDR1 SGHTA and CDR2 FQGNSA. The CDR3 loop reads CASSLNEGQPQHF. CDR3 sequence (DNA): TGTGCCAGCAGCTTAAACGAAGGTCAGCCCCAGCATTTT.

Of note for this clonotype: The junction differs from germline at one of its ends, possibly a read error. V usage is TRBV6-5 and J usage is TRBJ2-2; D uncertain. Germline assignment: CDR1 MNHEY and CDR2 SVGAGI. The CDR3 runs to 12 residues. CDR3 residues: CANSYIYGELFF. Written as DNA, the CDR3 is TGTGCCAACAGTTACATCTACGGGGAGCTGTTTTTT.

The CDR3 DNA is TGTGCCAGCAGTTATAAGGTCCAAGAGACCCAGTACTTC. This translates into CASSYKVQETQYF. The chain is built from TRBV6-2 or TRBV6-3 and TRBJ2-5; D not certain. CDR1 MNHEY and CDR2 SVGEGT come from the germline V gene. With 3 bases removed from V and 1 base from J, the gap between germline ends came to 6 bases. The CDR3 extends over 13 amino acids.

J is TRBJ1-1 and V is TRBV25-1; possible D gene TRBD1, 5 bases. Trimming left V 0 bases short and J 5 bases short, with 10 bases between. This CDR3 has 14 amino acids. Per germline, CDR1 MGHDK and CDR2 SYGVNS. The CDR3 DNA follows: TGTGCCAGCAGTGAATATTTCCAGGGTACTGAAGCTTTCTTT. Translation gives CASSEYFQGTEAFF.

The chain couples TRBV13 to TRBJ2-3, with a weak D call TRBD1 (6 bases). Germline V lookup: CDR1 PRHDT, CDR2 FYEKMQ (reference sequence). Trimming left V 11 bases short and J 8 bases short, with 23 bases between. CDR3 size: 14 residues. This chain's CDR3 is CACNQRGTFVTQYF. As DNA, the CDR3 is TGTGCCTGCAACCAGAGGGGGACGTTTGTTACGCAGTATTTT.

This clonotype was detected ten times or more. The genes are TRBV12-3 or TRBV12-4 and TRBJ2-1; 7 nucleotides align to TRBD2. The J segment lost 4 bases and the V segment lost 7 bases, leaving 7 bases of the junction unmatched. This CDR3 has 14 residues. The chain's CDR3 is CASTVSGSYNEQFF. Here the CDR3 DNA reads TGTGCCAGCACCGTTAGCGGGTCGTACAATGAGCAGTTCTTC.

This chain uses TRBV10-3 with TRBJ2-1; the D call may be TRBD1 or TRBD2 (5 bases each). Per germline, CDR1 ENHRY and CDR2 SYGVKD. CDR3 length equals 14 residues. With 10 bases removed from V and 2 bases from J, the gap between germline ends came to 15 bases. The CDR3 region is CATHPEGPYNEQFF. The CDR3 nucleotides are TGTGCCACCCACCCAGAGGGGCCCTACAATGAGCAGTTCTTC.